This TCR beta chain was profiled in a study of T cells in Graves' hyperthyroidism and ophthalmopathy. Background on the study: Initial diagnosis, before any treatment, was when peripheral blood was collected.

Study outcomes and limitations: Separation of ophthalmopathy from stable hyperthyroidism was achieved by a 13 V-J model.

Germline V gives CDR1 MNHEY, CDR2 SVGEGT. There are 11 residues in the CDR3. Trimming removed 2 bases from V and 8 bases from J, with 6 bases in between. Amplified regions were TCR beta CDR3 sequences from RNA transcripts. The HTBI primer set served for first-round RT-PCR of the TCR CDR3. TCRdb itself ran the multiplex PCR reads through MiXCR, one entry per CDR3 protein. The sample yields nearly 750,000 distinct CDR3 sequences, roughly a third seen once. A few counts support this clonotype. Its antigen is not identified. The material sequenced was blood. The sequence was obtained from a woman aged 40 to 50 with Graves' hyperthyroidism. The chain has TRBV6-2 or TRBV6-3 and TRBJ1-1, with no clear D. CDR3 amino acids: CASSYIQEAFF. As DNA, the CDR3 is TGTGCCAGCAGTTACATCCAGGAAGCTTTCTTT.